The entry below describes one T cell receptor beta chain. Its antigen is not identified. Donors consisted of healthy bone marrow donors. These data come from a study of cytomegalovirus exposure and HLA in healthy donors. Regarding the study as a whole: Near-uniform donor sequencing depth was presumed by presence/absence analyses. Immune exposure information comprised only CMV serostatus.

Primers included in the PCR were 60 Vbeta and 13 Jbeta primers. Clones were sequenced by immunoSEQ multiplex PCR, and TCRdb holds only the in-frame ones, with some missing. The sample has under 200,000 clones, approximately 80% seen once. This receptor was obtained from a woman in her forties or fifties in good health and CMV-seronegative. Sequencing used PBMCs.

The CDR3 protein is CASSPSSGGETQYF. CDR3 bases: TGTGCCAGCAGTCCCTCGTCCGGGGGGGAGACCCAGTACTTC. The rearrangement uses TRBV7-9 and TRBJ2-5, with TRBD2 matching over 7 bases. Germline V CDR1 and CDR2: SEHNR, FQNEAQ (reference sequence). The trim removed 6 bases at V and 5 bases at J, leaving 9 bases unmatched. This CDR3 region has 14 residues.